This T cell receptor (beta chain) appears in the sequencing data of a study of blood T cell repertoires in COVID-19. The protocol was immunoSEQ multiplex PCR, while the TCRdb copy is restricted to in-frame clones and leaves out a portion. Among under 500,000 clones listed, about 85% were seen once. The CDR3 runs 14 residues. Germline assignment: CDR1 SGHNT and CDR2 YYREEE (reference sequence). The V segment lost 6 bases and the J segment 2 bases; nucleotides outside the gene matches: 5. The J gene is TRBJ1-2, the V gene TRBV5-4, with 9 nucleotides matching TRBD1. The sequence was obtained from a woman younger than 30 with acute COVID-19. Material for sequencing was PBMCs or T cells enriched from blood (not recorded which). The CDR3 loop reads CASTPGQGNYGYTF. CDR3 sequence (DNA): TGTGCCAGCACTCCCGGACAGGGGAACTATGGCTACACCTTC.